Listed here are 27 T cell receptor beta chains from one sample, sequenced in a study of T cells in tuberculosis. Thawed, overnight-rested PBMC were stained with GMM-loaded CD1B tetramer, viability dye and anti-CD3, then sorted. The CD1B tetramers carried C32 glucose monomycolate purified from Rhodococcus equi. Sequencing was performed with immunoSEQ multiplex PCR; in TCRdb, only in-frame clones are kept and a portion is missing. Of about 88,000 clones listed, approximately 90% were seen once; the top ten hold 1.9%. Sequencing was performed on CD1b-GMM tetramer-negative cells sorted from PBMCs. These receptors were taken from an adult woman with latent tuberculosis.

This clone was observed a single time. The V and J genes are TRBV5-1 and TRBJ1-3; perhaps TRBD1 as D (5 bases). This CDR3 is built from 15 residues. V lost 4 bases and J lost 0, with 11 bases in between. CDR1 and CDR2 from the germline V gene are SGHRS and YFSETQ. The CDR3 DNA sequence: TGCGCCAGCAGCGGAACAGGTCTCTCTGGAAACACCATATATTTT. Amino acids: CASSGTGLSGNTIYF. Together with reference TRBV5-1 and TRBJ1-3, the CDR3 gives the full variable domain: KAGVTQTPRYLIKTRGQQVTLSCSPISGHRSVSWYQQTPGQGLQFLFEYFSETQRNKGNFPGRFSGRQFSNSRSEMNVSTLELGDSALYLCASSGTGLSGNTIYFGEGSWLTVV.

A remark on this clone: The same CDR3 is also encoded by other DNA sequences in this sample. The J gene is TRBJ1-6, the V gene TRBV10-3, with D possibly TRBD1 on 5 matching bases. V dropped 2 bases and J dropped 13 bases, with 15 bases sitting between them. From germline, CDR1 is ENHRY and CDR2 SYGVKD. The length of the CDR3 is 14 residues. This CDR3 reads CAISEDLRGSPLHF. The DNA for the CDR3 is TGTGCCATCAGTGAGGACTTAAGGGGTTCCCCCCTCCACTTT.

V gene TRBV5-6 combines with J gene TRBJ2-2; no firm D call. Germline CDR1 is SGHDT and CDR2 is YYEEEE. The CDR3 has 17 amino acids. V shed 1 base and J shed 0 bases, with 13 bases lying between them. The CDR3: CASSLLNSLTNTGELFF. DNA for the CDR3: TGTGCCAGCAGCTTGTTGAACAGCCTAACGAACACCGGGGAGCTGTTTTTT.

V usage is TRBV4-1 and J usage is TRBJ2-3; D remains unclear. The CDR3 extends over 15 amino acids. Per germline, CDR1 MGHRA and CDR2 YSYEKL. Trimming removed 1 base from V and 2 bases from J, with 10 bases in between. The CDR3 nucleotides read TGCGCCAGCAGCCAAGTTGGCAGTCTCACAGATACGCAGTATTTT. Protein: CASSQVGSLTDTQYF.

J is TRBJ2-7 and V is TRBV6-5; 7 bases agree with TRBD1. With V trimmed by 5 bases and J by 2 bases, 6 bases remained unmatched. This CDR3 spans 14 amino acids. Germline-derived CDR1 and CDR2 are MNHEY and SVGAGI. The CDR3, as DNA: TGTGCCAGCAGTCCCCAGACAGGGCCCTACGAGCAGTACGTC. Protein: CASSPQTGPYEQYV.

The chain is built from TRBV4-1 and TRBJ1-6, with 7 bases lining up with TRBD1. Germline CDR1 MGHRA, CDR2 YSYEKL. Germline trimming cut 4 bases from V and 9 bases from J; bases unmatched to any gene: 3. The CDR3 runs 13 residues. This chain's CDR3 is CASSRDRASPLHF. CDR3 nucleotides: TGCGCCAGCAGCCGAGACAGGGCTTCACCCCTCCACTTT.

This chain joins TRBV7-2 and TRBJ1-5; no clear D. The CDR3 is 12 amino acids. CDR1 SGHTA and CDR2 FQGNSA come from the germline V gene. The V end was cut by 5 bases, the J end by 4 bases, with 6 bases between. This chain's CDR3 is CASSPLNQPQHF. The CDR3, as DNA: TGTGCCAGCAGCCCCCTGAATCAGCCCCAGCATTTT. Full variable domain (remainder filled in from reference TRBV7-2 and TRBJ1-5): GAGVSQSPSNKVTEKGKDVELRCDPISGHTALYWYRQSLGQGLEFLIYFQGNSAPDKSGLPSDRFSAERTGGSVSTLTIQRTQQEDSAVYLCASSPLNQPQHFGDGTRLSIL.

The chain uses TRBV7-6 and TRBJ2-1; weak D call: TRBD2 (7 bases). V lost 0 bases to trimming and J lost 0 bases, with 18 bases between them. Germline V gene lookup returns CDR1 SGHVS and CDR2 FNYEAQ. This CDR3 spans 19 amino acids. Here the CDR3 reads CASSLAGGGRTLSYNEQFF. Here the CDR3 DNA reads TGTGCCAGCAGCTTAGCGGGGGGGGGCCGTACTCTCTCCTACAATGAGCAGTTCTTC.

V is TRBV2 and J is TRBJ1-5; weak D call: TRBD1 (5 bases). The V gene lost 3 bases and the J gene lost 2 bases, with 17 bases spanning the gap. Germline CDR1 and CDR2: SNHLY and FYNNEI. This CDR3 region has 17 residues. The CDR3 DNA follows: TGTGCCAGCAGTGAGAGGAAGGGGCGCGTTGGCAATCAGCCCCAGCATTTT. As protein: CASSERKGRVGNQPQHF.

This chain links TRBV28 with TRBJ2-2; D is uncertain. The CDR3 extends over 13 amino acids. The V end lost 7 bases, the J end lost 2 bases, and 8 bases lay between the germline ends. Germline V gene data show CDR1 as MDHEN and CDR2 as SYDVKM. In nucleotides, the CDR3 is TGTGCCAGCAACTTGAGAAACACCGGGGAGCTGTTTTTT. Amino acid sequence: CASNLRNTGELFF.

Worth noting for this clone: Compared with germline, one end of the junction differs, possibly owing to a read error. The chain carries TRBV7-7 and TRBJ2-5, with 11 bases lining up with TRBD2. The CDR3 runs 15 residues. CDR1 and CDR2 from the germline V gene are SSHAT and FNYEAQ (reference sequence). Written as DNA, the CDR3 is TGTGCTAGCAGCCCCTCGACTAGCGGGGCGGGGACCCAGTACTTC. It encodes CASSPSTSGAGTQYF. The whole variable domain, filled in from reference TRBV7-7 and TRBJ2-5, reads GAGVSQSPRYKVTKRGQDVTLRCDPISSHATLYWYQQALGQGPEFLTYFNYEAQPDKSGLPSDRFSAERPEGSISTLTIQRTEQRDSAMYRCASSPSTSGAGTQYFGPGTRLLVL.

The chain has TRBV28 and TRBJ1-2, with D possibly matching TRBD1 (6 bases). This CDR3 has 12 amino acids. Trimming took off 7 bases at V and 8 bases at J, with 14 bases between the two ends. From germline, CDR1 is MDHEN and CDR2 SYDVKM. The CDR3 nucleotides read TGTGCCAGCAACCTGGACAGCTACGGCTACACCTTC. Its translation: CASNLDSYGYTF.

CDR3 DNA: TGTGCCAGCAGCGCCCCCACCGCGGAACCTAACTATGGCTACACCTTC. Encoded protein: CASSAPTAEPNYGYTF. The chain employs TRBV9 and TRBJ1-2; D gene ambiguous. Trimming removed 3 bases from V and 0 bases from J, with 15 bases in between. The CDR3 loop spans 16 amino acids. The germline V gene encodes CDR1 SGDLS and CDR2 YYNGEE.

The V and J genes are TRBV6-6 and TRBJ1-6; D possibly corresponds to TRBD1 (6 bases). The CDR3 runs to 15 residues. Per the germline V gene, CDR1 is MNHNY and CDR2 is SVGAGI (reference sequence). The V and J ends lost 0 bases and 8 bases respectively, with 11 bases between them. Here the CDR3 reads CASSYSFPGDSPLHF. As DNA, the CDR3 is TGTGCCAGCAGTTACTCGTTTCCAGGGGATTCACCCCTCCACTTT.

This chain connects TRBV13 to TRBJ2-1; 7 bases align to TRBD1. The length of the CDR3 is 16 residues. CDR1 is PRHDT, CDR2 FYEKMQ, per germline (reference sequence). J gave up 2 bases and V 5 bases, and 9 bases lay outside the gene matches. DNA for the CDR3: TGTGCCAGCAGCCTATACCGGGACAGTCCCTACAATGAGCAGTTCTTC. Translated, it gives CASSLYRDSPYNEQFF.

The rearrangement uses TRBV5-1 and TRBJ2-2, with D perhaps matching TRBD1 (5 bases). Germline CDR1 reads SGHRS; CDR2 reads YFSETQ. This CDR3 spans 15 amino acids. Trimming pared 0 bases from V and 4 bases from J, leaving 10 bases between. CDR3 bases: TGCGCCAGCAGCTTGGTGCAGGGTAGCACCGGGGAGCTGTTTTTT. Its protein product is CASSLVQGSTGELFF. Supplemented by reference TRBV5-1 and TRBJ2-2, the full variable domain reads KAGVTQTPRYLIKTRGQQVTLSCSPISGHRSVSWYQQTPGQGLQFLFEYFSETQRNKGNFPGRFSGRQFSNSRSEMNVSTLELGDSALYLCASSLVQGSTGELFFGEGSRLTVL.

This sequence joins TRBV13 and TRBJ2-3; TRBD2 matches 7 bases. Germline V lookup: CDR1 PRHDT, CDR2 FYEKMQ (reference sequence). V trimming: 7 bases; J trimming: 0 bases; junction bases outside the gene matches: 4. The CDR3 is 14 residues long. The DNA of the CDR3 is TGTGCCAGCACCCCGGGACTAAGCACAGATACGCAGTATTTT. Translated, it gives CASTPGLSTDTQYF.

The DNA for the CDR3 is TGTGCCAGCAGTCTCCGACTAGCGGGGGGATCCTACAATGAGCAGTTCTTC. Encoded protein: CASSLRLAGGSYNEQFF. This chain connects TRBV27 to TRBJ2-1; 13 bases line up with TRBD2. Germline CDR1 reads MNHEY; CDR2 reads SMNVEV (reference sequence). V shed 5 bases, J shed 1 base, and the junction held 5 bases outside the gene matches. This CDR3 is 17 amino acids long.

This chain joins TRBV18 and TRBJ2-2; tentatively, D is TRBD2 (6 bases). V was trimmed by 1 base and J by 4 bases, leaving 10 bases between them. The CDR3 consists of 15 residues. CDR1 and CDR2 (germline): KGHSH, LQKENI. This chain's CDR3 is CASSPRVSGTGELFF. The CDR3 nucleotides are TGTGCCAGCTCACCACGGGTTAGCGGCACCGGGGAGCTGTTTTTT.

The rearrangement joins TRBV7-3 to TRBJ2-7; no reliable D call. This CDR3 comprises 10 residues. V was clipped by 10 bases and J by 4 bases, with 8 bases between them. Looked up from germline, CDR1 is SGHTA and CDR2 is FQGTGA. The CDR3 loop is CAIPTYEQYV. The CDR3 coding sequence is TGTGCCATCCCGACATACGAGCAGTACGTC.

This clone occurred once. This rearrangement joins TRBV9 to TRBJ2-5, with 13 bases matching TRBD2. This CDR3 has 16 amino acids. The V segment lost 0 bases and the J segment 2 bases; nucleotides outside the gene matches: 1. In germline, CDR1 is SGDLS, CDR2 YYNGEE. The CDR3, as DNA: TGTGCCAGCAGCGTAGGGGGACTAGCGGGACAAGAGACCCAGTACTTC. This codes for CASSVGGLAGQETQYF.

This chain connects TRBV13 to TRBJ2-7; the match to TRBD2 covers 13 bases. The ends lost 4 bases at V and 0 bases at J; junction bases unmatched: 6. Germline values: CDR1 PRHDT, CDR2 FYEKMQ (reference sequence). The CDR3 totals 17 residues. The CDR3 DNA follows: TGTGCCAGCAGCTCCACGACTAGCGGGGGGAGCTCCTACGAGCAGTACTTC. This codes for CASSSTTSGGSSYEQYF.

This chain uses TRBV19 with TRBJ1-5, with D possibly matching TRBD1 (5 bases). CDR3 size: 13 residues. CDR1 LNHDA and CDR2 SQIVND come from the germline V gene (reference sequence). V was pared by 6 bases and J by 7 bases, with 13 bases between. This CDR3 reads CASRQTDPQPQHF. CDR3 DNA sequence: TGTGCCAGTAGGCAGACAGATCCCCAGCCCCAGCATTTT.

A single count supports this clone. This sequence joins TRBV27 and TRBJ1-2; a weak D match, TRBD1 (5 bases). The ends were cut back, 4 bases at V and 5 bases at J, with 17 bases in the middle. Looked up from germline, CDR1 is MNHEY and CDR2 is SMNVEV (reference sequence). This CDR3 has 15 amino acids. For the CDR3, the DNA is TGTGCCAGCAGTTCCAGCCCGGGACGGGGGTATGGCTACACCTTC. Amino acid sequence: CASSSSPGRGYGYTF.

The chain couples TRBV29-1 to TRBJ2-5; a weak D match, TRBD2 (5 bases). The CDR3 covers 11 residues. V lost 1 base, J lost 7 bases, and 7 bases lay in between. CDR1 is SQVTM and CDR2 is ANQGSEA in the germline V gene. In DNA form, the CDR3 reads TGCAGCGTTGAAGTCGAGGGGACCCAGTACTTC. Its protein product is CSVEVEGTQYF.

In this sample, this clone turned up a few times. The CDR3 here is CASSLRGNYGYTF. CDR3 bases: TGTGCCAGCAGCTTGCGGGGGAACTATGGCTACACCTTC. This rearrangement joins TRBV5-5 to TRBJ1-2; D perhaps matches TRBD1 (5 bases). The CDR3 sequence is 13 residues long. Trimming shortened V by 1 base and J by 2 bases, and 6 bases separated the two germline ends. The germline gives CDR1 SGHKS, CDR2 YYEKEE (reference sequence). Supplemented by reference TRBV5-5 and TRBJ1-2, the full variable domain reads DAGVTQSPTHLIKTRGQQVTLRCSPISGHKSVSWYQQVLGQGPQFIFQYYEKEERGRGNFPDRFSARQFPNYSSELNVNALLLGDSALYLCASSLRGNYGYTFGSGTRLTVV.

Turning to this clone: Germline and junction disagree at one end, which may indicate a read error. DNA of the CDR3: TGTGCTAGCAGCTCCATAGCGGGGGGGCGTGAGACCCAGTACTTC. Encoded protein: CASSSIAGGRETQYF. The chain carries TRBV7-7 and TRBJ2-5; TRBD2 agrees at 11 bases. The CDR3 is 15 residues long. CDR1 SSHAT and CDR2 FNYEAQ come from the germline V gene (reference sequence).